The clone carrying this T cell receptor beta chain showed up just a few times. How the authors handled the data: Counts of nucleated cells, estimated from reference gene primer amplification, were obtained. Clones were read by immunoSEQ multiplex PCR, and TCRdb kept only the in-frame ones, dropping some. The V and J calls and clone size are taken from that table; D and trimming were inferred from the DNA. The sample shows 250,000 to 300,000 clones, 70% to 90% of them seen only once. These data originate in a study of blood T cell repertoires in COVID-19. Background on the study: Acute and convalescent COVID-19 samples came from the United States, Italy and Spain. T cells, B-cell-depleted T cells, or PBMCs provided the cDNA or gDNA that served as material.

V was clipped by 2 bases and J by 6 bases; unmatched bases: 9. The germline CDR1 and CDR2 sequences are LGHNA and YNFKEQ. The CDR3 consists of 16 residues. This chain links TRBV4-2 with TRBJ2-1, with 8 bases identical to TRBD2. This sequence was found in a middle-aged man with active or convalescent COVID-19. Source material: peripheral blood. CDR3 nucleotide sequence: TGTGCCAGCAGCCAAAGGGTAGCGGGAATAGGCAATGAGCAGTTCTTC. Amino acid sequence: CASSQRVAGIGNEQFF.